The source of this T cell receptor beta chain is a study of Ad26.COV2.S vaccination and SARS-CoV-2 variants listed by TCRdb under 2021. In terms of the full investigation: The specificity and breadth of SARS-CoV-2-reactive T cell receptors after Ad26.COV2.S vaccination were assessed by TCRbeta repertoire sequencing. The TCR-sequenced set comprised about 32 samples: about 19 Ad26.COV2.S vaccine recipients, 5 placebo recipients and 8 SARS-CoV-2 convalescent individuals. The investigation overall reported the following: It was noted by the authors that total T cell responses may have been underestimated by the TCR breadth and depth analyses. Higher spike-specific TCR breadth was observed in Ad26.COV2.S recipients than in placebo recipients (P = 0.0014). Vaccine and placebo recipients had similar non-spike TCR breadth, a finding consistent with the vaccine containing only spike. Substantial breadth of spike-specific CD8+ and CD4+ T cell responses was reported after vaccination.

As concerns this clone: Its antigen has not been determined. The junction does not match germline at one end; this may be a read error.

Reading the label with the study, this specimen's time point is: individuals recovered from natural SARS-CoV-2 infection. The germline V gene provides CDR1 MNHEY and CDR2 SVGEGT. The CDR3 contains 14 residues, cysteine and phenylalanine counted. Just CDR3 DNA is preserved here, 42 bases in frame from base 1. TCRbeta CDR3 regions were sequenced with the immunoSEQ Assay. After extraction, genomic DNA underwent amplification by bias-controlled multiplex PCR, followed by high-throughput sequencing. The authors processed their data as follows. To quantify the absolute abundance of every unique TCRbeta CDR3 region, sequences were collapsed and filtered. T cell fraction was estimated by normalizing TCRbeta template counts to usable DNA, with usable DNA measured through amplification of reference genes found in all nucleated cells. Repertoire TCRs were annotated as SARS-CoV-2-specific when V gene, CDR3 amino acid sequence and J gene were exactly matched to a known reactive TCR set. The reference SARS-CoV-2 TCR set came from MIRA and was filtered for enrichment in COVID-19-positive ImmuneCODE repertoires, removing public or cross-reactive TCRs. Using the MIRA antigens, annotated TCRs were further analysed by specific ORF or by position within an ORF. Depth was the summed frequency of annotated unique rearrangements, while breadth was defined as annotated unique rearrangements over total unique productive rearrangements. TCR breadth was compared between groups using two-sided Wilcoxon rank-sum tests. TCRdb retrieved this table from immuneACCESS and kept in-frame rearrangements only. Not all clones are present; in checked studies, unresolved V genes account for under half, and no reason is known for the remainder. That table is the source of V, J and clone size, and D and trimming were worked out from the DNA. The sample yields hundreds of thousands of clones; 92% were counted once. Of the sample, about 3.9% is held by the ten largest clones.

The material sequenced was peripheral blood, taken after recovery from COVID-19. The chain is assembled from TRBV6-2 or TRBV6-3 and TRBJ1-2, and TRBD1 matches 8 of the central bases. The sequence was collected from a human donor who had recovered from COVID-19. The CDR3 protein is CASNYKDRVFGYTF. Read as DNA, the sequence is TGTGCCAGCAATTACAAGGACAGGGTGTTCGGCTACACCTTC.